This T cell receptor (beta chain) was identified during a study of cytomegalovirus exposure and HLA in healthy donors. Whole-study results and caveats: The likely explanation for a cluster of highly shared sequence variants was sequencing artifact. A list of approximately 150 TCR beta chains associated with cytomegalovirus was given.

The CDR3 runs 13 residues. Per germline, CDR1 MNHEY and CDR2 SMNVEV (reference sequence). The junction had 12 bases not matched to a gene; V was cut back by 6 bases and J by 11 bases. PCR was performed using 60 Vbeta and 13 Jbeta primers. In the original workflow: Tens of millions of unique TCR beta chains, roughly 11 million shared, were counted in a later analysis. Generated by immunoSEQ multiplex PCR, the TCRdb table keeps only in-frame clones and is missing some. D and trimming were read from the DNA, whereas the V and J calls and clone size are those reported in that table. The table includes about 95,000 clones, 70% to 80% detected once. Details on this clone: Its antigen is unknown.

Sequenced material: PBMCs. This chain links TRBV27 with TRBJ1-1; 7 bases fit TRBD1. This receptor was obtained from a man aged 18-30 years in good health and CMV-seropositive. CDR3 region: CASRPPGQRWAFF. In DNA, the CDR3 is TGTGCCAGCAGGCCCCCGGGACAGCGTTGGGCTTTCTTT.